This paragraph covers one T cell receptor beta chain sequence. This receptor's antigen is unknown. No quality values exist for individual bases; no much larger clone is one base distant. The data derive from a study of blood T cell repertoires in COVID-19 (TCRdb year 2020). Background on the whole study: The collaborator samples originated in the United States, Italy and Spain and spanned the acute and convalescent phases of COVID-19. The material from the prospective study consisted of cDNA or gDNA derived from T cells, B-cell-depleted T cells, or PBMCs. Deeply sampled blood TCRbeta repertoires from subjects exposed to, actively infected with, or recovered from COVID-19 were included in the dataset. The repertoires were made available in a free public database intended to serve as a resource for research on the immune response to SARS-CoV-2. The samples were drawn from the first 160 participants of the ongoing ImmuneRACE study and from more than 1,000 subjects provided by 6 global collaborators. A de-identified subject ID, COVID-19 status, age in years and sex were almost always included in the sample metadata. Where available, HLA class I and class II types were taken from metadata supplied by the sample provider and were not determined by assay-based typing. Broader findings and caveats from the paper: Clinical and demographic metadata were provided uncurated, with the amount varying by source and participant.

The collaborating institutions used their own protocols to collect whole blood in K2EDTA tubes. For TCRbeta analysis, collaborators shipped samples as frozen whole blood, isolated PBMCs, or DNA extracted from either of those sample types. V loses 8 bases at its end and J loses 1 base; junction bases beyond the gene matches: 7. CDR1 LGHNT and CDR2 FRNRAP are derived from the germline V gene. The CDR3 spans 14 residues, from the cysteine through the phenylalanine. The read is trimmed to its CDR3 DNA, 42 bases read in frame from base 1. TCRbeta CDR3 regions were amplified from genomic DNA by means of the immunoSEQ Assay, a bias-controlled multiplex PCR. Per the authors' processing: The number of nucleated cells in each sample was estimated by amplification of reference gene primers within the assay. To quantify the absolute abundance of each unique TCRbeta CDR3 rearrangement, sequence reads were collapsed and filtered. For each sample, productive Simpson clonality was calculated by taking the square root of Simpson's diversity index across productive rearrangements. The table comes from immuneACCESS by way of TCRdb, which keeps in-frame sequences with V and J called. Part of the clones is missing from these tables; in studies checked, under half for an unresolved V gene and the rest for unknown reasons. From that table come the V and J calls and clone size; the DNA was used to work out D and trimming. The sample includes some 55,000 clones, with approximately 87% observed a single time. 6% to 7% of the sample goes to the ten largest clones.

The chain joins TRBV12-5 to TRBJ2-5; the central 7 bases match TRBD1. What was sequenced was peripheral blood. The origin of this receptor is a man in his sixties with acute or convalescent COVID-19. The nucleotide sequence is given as TGTGCTAGTAAAGGGGGCCCTATCCAAGAGACCCAGTACTTC. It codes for CASKGGPIQETQYF. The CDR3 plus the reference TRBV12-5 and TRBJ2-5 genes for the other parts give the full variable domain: DARVTQTPRHKVTEMGQEVTMRCQPILGHNTVFWYRQTMMQGLELLAYFRNRAPLDDSGMPKDRFSAEMPDATLATLKIQPSEPRDSAVYFCASKGGPIQETQYFGPGTRLLVL.